These 15 T cell receptor beta chains were sequenced from one sample in a study of blood T cells in healthy people across ages. A sample-barcoded 5' primer and a J-beta primer mix were used in a second PCR of about 6 to 11 cycles. TCRdb fed the 5' RACE reads into MiXCR, producing one record per CDR3 protein. The data show 650,000 to 700,000 distinct CDR3 sequences, over 40% seen once. Sequenced material: blood. These TCRs come from a woman aged 80 or over in good health.

This clonotype was seen more than once but under ten times. The chain uses TRBV5-6 and TRBJ2-5, with unresolved D. Germline V CDR1 and CDR2: SGHDT, YYEEEE. The CDR3 is 13 amino acids. V was cut by 1 base and J by 3 bases, with 7 bases left in between. The CDR3 here is CASSLYPEETQYF. CDR3 nucleotides: TGTGCCAGCAGCTTGTATCCTGAAGAGACCCAGTACTTC.

This clonotype has a count of ten or more. The CDR3 sequence is CASSLTGGSSYNEQFF. In DNA form, the CDR3 reads TGTGCCAGCAGCTTAACCGGGGGTTCATCCTACAATGAGCAGTTCTTC. This chain uses TRBV7-3 with TRBJ2-1; TRBD2 is a possible D gene (6 bases). Germline V gene sequence: CDR1 SGHTA, CDR2 FQGTGA. Trimming removed 0 bases from V and 1 base from J, with 10 bases in between. This CDR3 has 16 amino acids.

The chain is built from TRBV20-1 and TRBJ1-4, with D uncertain. The CDR3 consists of 16 residues. The germline CDR1 and CDR2 sequences are DFQATT and SNEGSKA (reference sequence). V dropped 1 base and J dropped 5 bases, with 17 bases sitting between them. The DNA of the CDR3 is TGCAGTGCTAGAGGGCTAGCGGGGTGGCTGAATGAAAAACTGTTTTTT. Protein sequence: CSARGLAGWLNEKLFF.

The chain combines TRBV5-1 with TRBJ2-3; D is perhaps TRBD1 or TRBD2 (7 bases each). Germline V gene data show CDR1 as SGHRS and CDR2 as YFSETQ. V lost 4 bases, J lost 0 bases, and 18 bases lay in between. The CDR3 covers 17 residues. In nucleotides, the CDR3 is TGCGCCAGCAGCCGGGGGGACAGCAAAACTAGCACAGATACGCAGTATTTT. Protein product: CASSRGDSKTSTDTQYF.

The chain uses TRBV20-1 and TRBJ2-1, with D perhaps matching TRBD1 or TRBD2 (5 bases each). CDR1 is DFQATT, CDR2 SNEGSKA, per germline (reference sequence). This CDR3 is 13 amino acids long. Trimming pared 5 bases from V and 6 bases from J, leaving 14 bases between. CDR3 DNA sequence: TGCAGTGCTGTATTCGGGACCCTCAATGAGCAGTTCTTC. This sequence encodes CSAVFGTLNEQFF.

The gene calls are TRBV5-1 and TRBJ2-2; D remains ambiguous. Germline CDR1 SGHRS, CDR2 YFSETQ. The CDR3 sequence is 13 residues long. Trimming removed 1 base at V and 6 bases at J, with 7 bases between. CDR3 in amino acids: CASSLFTAGELFF. In DNA form, the CDR3 reads TGCGCCAGCAGCTTGTTTACAGCCGGGGAGCTGTTTTTT.

Details on this clonotype: A much larger clone sits a single nucleotide away, making a read error possible. The chain employs TRBV28 and TRBJ2-6, with 7 bases aligning to TRBD2. This CDR3 contains 16 residues. Germline loops: CDR1 MDHEN, CDR2 SYDVKM. CDR3 bases: TGTGCCAGCAGTTTAACTAGCGTCTCTGGGGTCAACGTCCTGACTTTC. Translation gives CASSLTSVSGVNVLTF.

The chain has TRBV7-9 and TRBJ1-1; no reliable D call. The germline V gene encodes CDR1 SEHNR and CDR2 FQNEAQ (reference sequence). Between the trimmed V and J ends, which lost 4 bases and 2 bases, there was a span of 8 bases. The CDR3 is 13 amino acids. This chain's CDR3 is CASSSLINTEAFF. Here the CDR3 DNA reads TGTGCCAGCAGCTCATTAATCAACACTGAAGCTTTCTTT.

The rearrangement uses TRBV28 and TRBJ1-5, with no clear D. V lost 7 bases and J lost 1, with 5 bases in between. The CDR3 runs 12 residues. Germline V CDR1 and CDR2: MDHEN, SYDVKM. The DNA of the CDR3 is TGTGCCAGCAAGCGGAGCAATCAGCCCCAGCATTTT. Protein: CASKRSNQPQHF.

This chain uses TRBV18 with TRBJ2-3; 9 nucleotides match TRBD2. From germline, CDR1 is KGHSH and CDR2 LQKENI. CDR3 length equals 17 residues. V lost 2 bases, J lost 0 bases, and 6 bases stayed unmatched. The CDR3 loop is CASSPTLAGTSTDTQYF. For the CDR3, the DNA is TGTGCCAGCTCACCAACGCTAGCGGGGACTAGCACAGATACGCAGTATTTT.

This clonotype has a count of ten or more. The chain has TRBV6-5 and TRBJ2-1; D is undetermined. Trimming shortened V by 6 bases and J by 0 bases, and 9 bases separated the two germline ends. The CDR3 is made up of 14 amino acids. Germline CDR1 is MNHEY and CDR2 is SVGAGI. The chain's CDR3 is CASSLSTSYNEQFF. The DNA for the CDR3 is TGTGCCAGCAGCCTCTCCACCTCCTACAATGAGCAGTTCTTC.

The table lists this clonotype with many counts. V gene TRBV20-1 combines with J gene TRBJ1-2; 7 nucleotides align to TRBD1. The germline gives CDR1 DFQATT, CDR2 SNEGSKA (reference sequence). This CDR3 is built from 14 residues. Germline trimming cut 4 bases from V and 4 bases from J; bases unmatched to any gene: 9. CDR3 region: CSAIDRDSLYGYTF. The CDR3 nucleotides are TGCAGTGCTATCGACAGGGATTCCCTCTATGGCTACACCTTC.

This clonotype was observed many times. The chain has TRBV7-3 and TRBJ2-4, with D maybe TRBD2 (6 bases). Germline V gene data show CDR1 as SGHTA and CDR2 as FQGTGA. Trimming left V 5 bases short and J 8 bases short, with 13 bases between. The CDR3 is 13 residues long. The CDR3 coding sequence is TGTGCCAGCAGCCAGACTAGTCTAGACATTCAGTACTTC. This translates into CASSQTSLDIQYF. Full variable domain (outside the CDR3, taken from reference TRBV7-3 and TRBJ2-4): GAGVSQTPSNKVTEKGKYVELRCDPISGHTALYWYRQSLGQGPEFLIYFQGTGAADDSGLPNDRFFAVRPEGSVSTLKIQRTERGDSAVYLCASSQTSLDIQYFGAGTRLSVL.

The chain uses TRBV4-2 and TRBJ2-4; 10 nucleotides align to TRBD2. With the DNA end fitting TRBJ2-7 better, the J assignment may be wrong. The germline V gene encodes CDR1 LGHNA and CDR2 YNFKEQ. This CDR3 contains 16 residues. The CDR3 reads CASSQQLAGDSYEQYF. The DNA of the CDR3 is TGTGCCAGCAGCCAACAGCTAGCGGGAGACTCCTACGAGCAGTACTTC.

The chain links TRBV7-9 to TRBJ2-7; D gene unclear. CDR1 and CDR2 from the germline V gene are SEHNR and FQNEAQ (reference sequence). The CDR3 is 12 residues long. Trimming removed 7 bases from V and 2 bases from J, with 9 bases in between. The CDR3, as DNA: TGTGCCAGCACCCAGGTTCCCTACGAGCAGTACTTC. It is translated as CASTQVPYEQYF. The whole variable domain, filled in from reference TRBV7-9 and TRBJ2-7, reads DTGVSQNPRHKITKRGQNVTFRCDPISEHNRLYWYRQTLGQGPEFLTYFQNEAQLEKSRLLSDRFSAERPKGSFSTLEIQRTEQGDSAMYLCASTQVPYEQYFGPGTRLTVT.